These 23 T cell receptor beta chains were all obtained from the same sample, sequenced in a study of blood T cell repertoires in COVID-19 (TCRdb year 2020). Libraries were constructed by the immunoSEQ multiplex PCR assay. TCRdb took over this immuneACCESS table, retaining in-frame rearrangements with V and J assigned. Such tables are incomplete; in checked studies, under half of the missing clones stem from an unresolved V gene, and the remainder is unexplained. Across this sample there are about 100,000 clones, with about 88% seen only once. About 2.9% of the sample is taken by the ten largest. Sequenced: peripheral blood. The receptors here all came from a man in his fifties or sixties with active or convalescent COVID-19.

This clone was seen a few times. V gene TRBV5-1 combines with J gene TRBJ2-7; D may be TRBD1 (5 bases). In germline, CDR1 is SGHRS, CDR2 YFSETQ. V lost 5 bases to trimming and J lost 6 bases, with 9 bases between them. The CDR3 length is 11 residues. The CDR3 region is CASRSQVEQYF. The CDR3 bases are TGCGCCAGCAGGTCACAGGTCGAGCAGTACTTC.

This clone was picked up one time. This chain joins TRBV5-1 and TRBJ2-3; D gene ambiguous. The CDR3 consists of 13 residues. Trimming took 0 bases from V and 6 from J, leaving 8 bases between them. The V gene's germline CDR1 is SGHRS and CDR2 YFSETQ. DNA for the CDR3: TGCGCCAGCAGCTTGGCGGCAGCGGATACGCAGTATTTT. Translated: CASSLAAADTQYF.

This CDR3 is CSVEGTGYETQYF. CDR3 coding DNA: TGCAGCGTTGAAGGGACAGGGTATGAGACCCAGTACTTC. J is TRBJ2-5 and V is TRBV29-1; 8 bases are a match to TRBD1. J lost 5 bases, V lost 1 base, and 3 bases had no gene match. The V gene's germline CDR1 is SQVTM and CDR2 ANQGSEA. The CDR3 loop spans 13 amino acids.

This chain joins TRBV18 and TRBJ2-3, with 8 nucleotides matching TRBD2. The CDR3 sequence is 15 residues long. CDR1 and CDR2 from the germline V gene are KGHSH and LQKENI. V shed 3 bases and J 2 bases; nucleotides not matched to a gene: 4. CDR3 sequence: CASSPGAGVTDTQYF. In DNA form, the CDR3 reads TGTGCCAGCTCACCTGGAGCGGGGGTCACAGATACGCAGTATTTT.

This clone was recorded a few times. The gene calls are TRBV29-1 and TRBJ1-1; maybe TRBD1 (5 bases). The V and J ends lost 2 bases and 1 base respectively, with 8 bases between them. Germline assignment: CDR1 SQVTM and CDR2 ANQGSEA. CDR3 length: 13 residues. The CDR3: CSVERGANTEAFF. The CDR3 DNA is TGCAGCGTTGAAAGGGGTGCGAACACTGAAGCTTTCTTT.

This chain connects TRBV11-2 to TRBJ2-2, with 9 bases fitting TRBD1. The length of the CDR3 is 15 residues. Germline-derived CDR1 and CDR2 are SGHAT and FQNNGV. J lost 7 bases, V lost 4 bases, and 7 bases had no gene match. CDR3 residues: CASSSWDRVDGELFF. The CDR3 region has the DNA TGTGCCAGCAGCTCCTGGGACAGGGTAGACGGGGAGCTGTTTTTT.

DNA for the CDR3: TGTGCCAGCAGATCACAGGGGGCCGGTGAAAAACTGTTTTTT. Its protein product is CASRSQGAGEKLFF. The gene calls are TRBV6-5 and TRBJ1-4; 9 nucleotides align to TRBD1. CDR1 and CDR2 (germline): MNHEY, SVGAGI. V was clipped by 6 bases and J by 7 bases; unmatched bases: 6. The CDR3 consists of 14 residues.

This chain joins TRBV6-1 and TRBJ2-3; 11 bases agree with TRBD2. This CDR3 is built from 17 residues. After removal of 4 bases from V and 0 bases from J, the junction contained 6 bases not matched to a gene. Germline CDR1 and CDR2: MNHNS and SASEGT. CDR3 sequence (DNA): TGTGCCAGCAGTGCTCAGACTAGCGGGACTAGCACAGATACGCAGTATTTT. Amino acids: CASSAQTSGTSTDTQYF.

This chain uses TRBV7-8 with TRBJ2-7; 8 positions match TRBD1. CDR3 length: 15 amino acids. V trimming: 5 bases; J trimming: 6 bases; junction bases outside the gene matches: 12. Germline CDR1 SGHVS, CDR2 FQNEAQ. The CDR3 is CASSNGQGELGEQYV. Here the CDR3 DNA reads TGTGCCAGCAGCAACGGACAGGGAGAGCTGGGCGAGCAGTACGTC.

This clone came up a few times. The gene calls are TRBV2 and TRBJ2-3, with a tentative D call TRBD2 (6 bases). The CDR3 is 15 amino acids. V dropped 4 bases and J dropped 6 bases, with 17 bases sitting between them. CDR1 and CDR2 from the germline V gene are SNHLY and FYNNEI. CDR3 in DNA: TGTGCCAGCAGTGCATTCGCCGCGGGGTCTGATACGCAGTATTTT. Translated: CASSAFAAGSDTQYF.

J is TRBJ2-7 and V is TRBV7-9, with a possible D match to TRBD2 (5 bases). V was trimmed by 5 bases and J by 2 bases, leaving 13 bases between them. The CDR3 extends over 14 amino acids. CDR1 and CDR2 (germline): SEHNR, FQNEAQ (reference sequence). The CDR3 nucleotides read TGTGCCAGCAGCGACACTAGTCTGGCCTACGAGCAGTACGTC. Its translation is CASSDTSLAYEQYV.

The table lists this clone with a count of one. The rearrangement links TRBV7-9 to TRBJ2-3, with D possibly being TRBD2 (5 bases). Germline V CDR1 and CDR2: SEHNR, FQNEAQ (reference sequence). V dropped 5 bases and J dropped 4 bases, with 19 bases sitting between them. This CDR3 is built from 16 residues. This chain's CDR3 is CASSPPLREGPDTQYF. The CDR3 DNA is TGTGCCAGCAGCCCACCGCTTAGAGAGGGTCCAGATACGCAGTATTTT.

In its sample, this clone was seen a few times. Other DNA sequences from this sample encode an identical CDR3 as well. CDR3 protein: CASSSQGNEKLFF. Written as DNA, the CDR3 is TGTGCCAGTAGTAGTCAGGGAAATGAAAAACTGTTTTTT. The chain has TRBV19 and TRBJ1-4, with D perhaps matching TRBD1 (5 bases). Germline values: CDR1 LNHDA, CDR2 SQIVND (reference sequence). This CDR3 has 13 amino acids. The ends were cut back, 4 bases at V and 5 bases at J, with 8 bases in the middle. Combining the CDR3 with reference TRBV19 and TRBJ1-4 gives the whole variable domain DGGITQSPKYLFRKEGQNVTLSCEQNLNHDAMYWYRQDPGQGLRLIYYSQIVNDFQKGDIAEGYSVSREKKESFPLTVTSAQKNPTAFYLCASSSQGNEKLFFGSGTQLSVL.

The gene calls are TRBV4-2 and TRBJ1-5; the D is unclear. Germline lookup yields CDR1 LGHNA and CDR2 YNFKEQ. The CDR3 length is 15 residues. Trimming pared 3 bases from V and 4 bases from J, leaving 13 bases between. CDR3 sequence (DNA): TGTGCCAGCAGCCAGGGAGGAGCTGGAAATCAGCCCCAGCATTTT. Translated: CASSQGGAGNQPQHF.

The sample holds a few counts of this clone. CDR3 in DNA: TGTGCCAGCAGCCCACGACCGGGACAAGATAACACCGGGGAGCTGTTTTTT. It translates to CASSPRPGQDNTGELFF. The chain is built from TRBV6-4 and TRBJ2-2; a possible D gene is TRBD1 (6 bases). The CDR3 runs 17 residues. Per germline, CDR1 MRHNA and CDR2 SNTAGT. Trimming stripped 6 bases from V and 2 bases from J, with 19 bases between.

The genes are TRBV28 and TRBJ2-4; TRBD2 aligns across 11 bases. With 7 bases clipped from V and 7 bases from J, the junction kept 6 bases outside the gene matches. Per germline, CDR1 MDHEN and CDR2 SYDVKM. There are 14 residues in the CDR3. The CDR3 DNA reads as TGTGCCAGCACCTTAGGACTAGCGGGTAACATTCAGTACTTC. It yields the protein CASTLGLAGNIQYF. The whole variable domain, remainder taken from reference TRBV28 and TRBJ2-4, is DVKVTQSSRYLVKRTGEKVFLECVQDMDHENMFWYRQDPGLGLRLIYFSYDVKMKEKGDIPEGYSVSREKKERFSLILESASTNQTSMYLCASTLGLAGNIQYFGAGTRLSVL.

There are a few counts of this clone. The chain couples TRBV6-2 or TRBV6-3 to TRBJ2-7, with a weak D call TRBD1 (5 bases). Between the trimmed V and J ends, which lost 4 bases and 6 bases, there was a span of 13 bases. This CDR3 is built from 13 residues. CDR1 MNHEY and CDR2 SVGEGT come from the germline V gene. CDR3 DNA sequence: TGTGCCAGCAGTTGGGCGATCAGGGCCGAGCAGTACGTC. Translation gives CASSWAIRAEQYV.

The chain employs TRBV19 and TRBJ1-5; 7 nucleotides align to TRBD1. The CDR3 spans 15 residues. CDR1 is LNHDA and CDR2 is SQIVND in the germline V gene (reference sequence). J gave up 4 bases and V 6 bases, and 9 bases lay outside the gene matches. The CDR3, as DNA: TGTGCCAGTAGCTCCAATACCAGGGGGAATCAGCCCCAGCATTTT. This translates into CASSSNTRGNQPQHF. Complete variable domain (other parts from reference TRBV19 and TRBJ1-5): DGGITQSPKYLFRKEGQNVTLSCEQNLNHDAMYWYRQDPGQGLRLIYYSQIVNDFQKGDIAEGYSVSREKKESFPLTVTSAQKNPTAFYLCASSSNTRGNQPQHFGDGTRLSIL.

This clone showed up just once. The rearrangement uses TRBV25-1 and TRBJ2-7, with 7 bases identical to TRBD1. Germline assignment: CDR1 MGHDK and CDR2 SYGVNS. The CDR3 loop spans 15 amino acids. The V segment lost 6 bases and the J segment 2 bases; nucleotides outside the gene matches: 10. CDR3 bases: TGTGCCAGCAGAAACAACAGGGGCGCGACCTACGAGCAGTACTTC. Protein: CASRNNRGATYEQYF.

This clone has a handful of counts. This chain connects TRBV30 to TRBJ1-1, with 9 bases aligning to TRBD1. Germline loops: CDR1 GTSNPN, CDR2 SVGIG (reference sequence). Trimming cost V 0 bases and J 11 bases; bases outside gene matches: 10. The CDR3 has 14 residues. This CDR3 is CAWSVPGQGIWAFF. The CDR3, as DNA: TGTGCCTGGAGTGTACCCGGACAGGGGATATGGGCTTTCTTT.

This rearrangement joins TRBV7-9 to TRBJ2-3; D gene uncertain. The CDR3 is 14 amino acids. The germline gives CDR1 SEHNR, CDR2 FQNEAQ (reference sequence). Between the trimmed V and J ends, which lost 3 bases and 0 bases, there was a span of 7 bases. The CDR3 sequence: CASSFTTSTDTQYF. The DNA of the CDR3 is TGTGCCAGCAGCTTCACGACTAGCACAGATACGCAGTATTTT.

The CDR3 DNA reads as TGTGCCAGCAGCTCTTTTTTAGCTGAGACCCAGTACTTC. Protein product: CASSSFLAETQYF. The rearrangement uses TRBV7-2 and TRBJ2-5; D is uncertain. The CDR3 totals 13 residues. The germline CDR1 and CDR2 sequences are SGHTA and FQGNSA. V lost 4 bases and J 5 bases, leaving 11 bases between the germline ends.

V usage is TRBV19 and J usage is TRBJ2-5; TRBD1 matches at 7 bases. The V segment lost 6 bases and the J segment 1 base; nucleotides outside the gene matches: 8. Looked up from germline, CDR1 is LNHDA and CDR2 is SQIVND (reference sequence). The CDR3 has 15 residues. In nucleotides, the CDR3 is TGTGCCAGTAGGGCCCCGGGACAGCTCCAAGAGACCCAGTACTTC. As protein: CASRAPGQLQETQYF.